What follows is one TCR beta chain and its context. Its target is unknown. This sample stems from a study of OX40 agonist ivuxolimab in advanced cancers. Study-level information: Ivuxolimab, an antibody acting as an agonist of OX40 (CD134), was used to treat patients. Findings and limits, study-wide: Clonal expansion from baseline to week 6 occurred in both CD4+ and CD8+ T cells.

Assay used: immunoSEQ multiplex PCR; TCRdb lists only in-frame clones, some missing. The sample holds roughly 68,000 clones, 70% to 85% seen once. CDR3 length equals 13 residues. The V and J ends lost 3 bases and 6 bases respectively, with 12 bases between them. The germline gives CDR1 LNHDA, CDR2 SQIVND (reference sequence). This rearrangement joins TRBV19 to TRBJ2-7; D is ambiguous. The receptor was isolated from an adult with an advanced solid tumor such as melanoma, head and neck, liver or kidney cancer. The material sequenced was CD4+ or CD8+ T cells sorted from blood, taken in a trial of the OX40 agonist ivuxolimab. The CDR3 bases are TGTGCCAGTAGTATTTCCCTAGATGGCGAGCAGTACTTC. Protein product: CASSISLDGEQYF.